This TCR beta chain is from a study of somatic mutations in cytotoxic T cells in rheumatoid arthritis. Using immunoSEQ multiplex PCR, the repertoire was profiled, and TCRdb retains in-frame clones only, with some absent. The table lists 19,000 or so clones, roughly nine tenths of them singletons. V dropped 0 bases and J dropped 7; count of bases not matched to a gene: 6. Germline CDR1 reads SGDLS; CDR2 reads YYNGEE. This CDR3 region has 15 residues. The TCR was taken from a man aged 40-49 years in good health. The sequencing sample was made of CD8+ T cells sorted from blood. The V gene is TRBV9, the J gene TRBJ2-1; 8 nucleotides agree with TRBD2. CDR3 loop: CASSVAEREMNEQFF. The CDR3 bases are TGTGCCAGCAGCGTAGCGGAGCGGGAGATGAATGAGCAGTTCTTC.